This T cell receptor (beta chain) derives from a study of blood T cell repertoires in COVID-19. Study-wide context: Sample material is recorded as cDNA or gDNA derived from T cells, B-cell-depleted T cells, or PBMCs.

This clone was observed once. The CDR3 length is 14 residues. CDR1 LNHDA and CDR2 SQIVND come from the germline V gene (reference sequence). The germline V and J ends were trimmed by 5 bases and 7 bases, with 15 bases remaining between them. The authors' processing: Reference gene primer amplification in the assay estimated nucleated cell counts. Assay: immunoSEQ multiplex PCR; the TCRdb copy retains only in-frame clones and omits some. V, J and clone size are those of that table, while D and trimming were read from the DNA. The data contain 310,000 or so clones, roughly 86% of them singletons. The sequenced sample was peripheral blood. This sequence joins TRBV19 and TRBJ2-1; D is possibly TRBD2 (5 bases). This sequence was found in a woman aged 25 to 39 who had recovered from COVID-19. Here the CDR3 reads CASSHRRGLNEQFF. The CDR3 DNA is TGTGCCAGTAGTCATAGGCGAGGGTTAAATGAGCAGTTCTTC.